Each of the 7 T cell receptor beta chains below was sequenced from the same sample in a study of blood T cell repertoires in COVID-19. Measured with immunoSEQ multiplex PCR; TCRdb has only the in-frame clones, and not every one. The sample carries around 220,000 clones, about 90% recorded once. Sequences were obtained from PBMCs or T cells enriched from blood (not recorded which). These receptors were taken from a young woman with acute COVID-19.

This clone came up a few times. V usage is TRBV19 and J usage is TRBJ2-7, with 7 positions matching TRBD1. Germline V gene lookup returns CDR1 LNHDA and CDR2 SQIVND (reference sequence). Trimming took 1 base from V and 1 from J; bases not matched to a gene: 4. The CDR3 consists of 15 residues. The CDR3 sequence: CASSIGRDSSYEQYF. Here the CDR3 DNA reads TGTGCCAGTAGTATAGGCCGGGACAGTTCCTACGAGCAGTACTTC.

In nucleotides, the CDR3 is TGTGCCAGCAGGACAGGGGGCCATGGCTACACCTTC. Protein sequence: CASRTGGHGYTF. The gene calls are TRBV27 and TRBJ1-2; the match to TRBD1 covers 10 bases. Germline V gene data show CDR1 as MNHEY and CDR2 as SMNVEV (reference sequence). The CDR3 sequence is 12 residues long. With 6 bases clipped from V and 6 bases from J, the junction kept 1 base outside the gene matches.

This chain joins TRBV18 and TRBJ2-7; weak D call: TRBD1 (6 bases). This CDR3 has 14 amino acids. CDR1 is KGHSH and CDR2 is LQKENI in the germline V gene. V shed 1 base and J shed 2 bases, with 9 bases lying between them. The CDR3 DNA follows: TGTGCCAGCTCACCACTGGACAGTGCCTACGAGCAGTACTTC. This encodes CASSPLDSAYEQYF.

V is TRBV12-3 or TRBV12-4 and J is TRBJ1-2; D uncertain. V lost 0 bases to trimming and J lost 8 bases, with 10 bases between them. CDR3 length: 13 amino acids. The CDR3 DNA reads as TGTGCCAGCAGTTTAGCCCGCGGAGTCGGCTACACCTTC. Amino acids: CASSLARGVGYTF.

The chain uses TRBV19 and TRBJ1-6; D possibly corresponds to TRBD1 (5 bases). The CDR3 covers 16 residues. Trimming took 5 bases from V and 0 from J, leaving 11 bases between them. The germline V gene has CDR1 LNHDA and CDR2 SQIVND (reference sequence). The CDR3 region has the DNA TGTGCCAGTAGTCTGCGGGACCTCTCCTATAATTCACCCCTCCACTTT. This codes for CASSLRDLSYNSPLHF.

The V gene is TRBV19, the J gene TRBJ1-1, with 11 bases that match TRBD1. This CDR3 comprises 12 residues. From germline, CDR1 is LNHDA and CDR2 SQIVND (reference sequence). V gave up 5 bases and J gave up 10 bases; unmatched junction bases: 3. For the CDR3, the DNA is TGTGCCAGTAGTCTGGACAGGGGGCGAGCTTTCTTT. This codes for CASSLDRGRAFF.

The CDR3 here is CASREDRGNEKLFF. DNA for the CDR3: TGTGCCAGCAGAGAGGACAGGGGGAATGAAAAACTGTTTTTT. V gene TRBV6-6 combines with J gene TRBJ1-4; 10 bases line up with TRBD1. The CDR3 runs to 14 residues. V gave up 6 bases and J gave up 5 bases; unmatched junction bases: 3. Germline V gene sequence: CDR1 MNHNY, CDR2 SVGAGI (reference sequence).